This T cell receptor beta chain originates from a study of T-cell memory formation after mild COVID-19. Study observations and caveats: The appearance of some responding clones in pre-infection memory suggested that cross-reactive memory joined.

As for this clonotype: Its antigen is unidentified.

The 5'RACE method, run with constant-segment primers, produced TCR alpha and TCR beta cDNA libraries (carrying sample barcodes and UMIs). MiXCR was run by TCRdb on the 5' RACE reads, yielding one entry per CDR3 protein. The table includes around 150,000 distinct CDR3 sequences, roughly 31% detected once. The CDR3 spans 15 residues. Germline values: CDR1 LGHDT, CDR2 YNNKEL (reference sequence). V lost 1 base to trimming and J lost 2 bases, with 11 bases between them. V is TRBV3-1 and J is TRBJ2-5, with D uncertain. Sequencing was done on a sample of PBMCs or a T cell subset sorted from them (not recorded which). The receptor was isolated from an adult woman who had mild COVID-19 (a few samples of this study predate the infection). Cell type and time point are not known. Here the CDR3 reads CASSQVFTGQETQYF. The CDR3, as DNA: TGTGCCAGCAGCCAAGTATTCACCGGACAAGAGACCCAGTACTTC.